Following are 9 T cell receptor beta chains from one sample sequenced in a study of metastatic and nonmetastatic thyroid tumors. Patients had received no treatment of any kind before thyroid surgery. TCRdb re-called the PCR reads via MiXCR. The sample holds approximately 15,000 clones, 3% to 4% seen once. Sequencing used tumor tissue. The receptors were gathered from a female donor with papillary thyroid cancer or a benign thyroid nodule (not recorded which). Some clones in this sample may be carry-over from other donors' samples.

This chain joins TRBV6-5 and TRBJ2-7; 8 bases are a match to TRBD2. V lost 2 bases to trimming and J lost 0 bases; unmatched junction nucleotides: 3. The CDR3 is made up of 15 amino acids. Germline CDR1 reads MNHEY; CDR2 reads SVGAGI. The CDR3 reads CASSYEGTSSYEQYF. The CDR3 DNA reads as TGTGCCAGCAGTTACGAGGGGACTAGCTCCTACGAGCAGTACTTC.

This clone occurred a few times. The chain combines TRBV13 with TRBJ2-5; tentatively, D is TRBD1 or TRBD2 (5 bases each). The germline V gene encodes CDR1 PRHDT and CDR2 FYEKMQ (reference sequence). V was shortened by 0 bases and J by 0 bases, with 8 bases between the two germline ends. This CDR3 region has 15 residues. In DNA form, the CDR3 reads TGTGCCAGCAGCTTAGGGGGACGGTACCAAGAGACCCAGTACTTC. Amino acid sequence: CASSLGGRYQETQYF.

This chain uses TRBV12-3 or TRBV12-4 with TRBJ2-7, with a possible D match to TRBD1 (6 bases). The CDR3 extends over 14 amino acids. Trimming left V 6 bases short and J 4 bases short, with 16 bases between. CDR3 residues: CASSPDRTKYEQYF. The CDR3 DNA reads TGTGCCAGCAGCCCAGACAGGACCAAGTACGAGCAGTACTTC.

This clone was seen only a few times. This rearrangement joins TRBV28 to TRBJ2-1, with a tentative D call TRBD1 (5 bases). The V gene's germline CDR1 is MDHEN and CDR2 SYDVKM. The V and J ends lost 10 bases and 1 base respectively, with 8 bases between them. This CDR3 has 12 amino acids. Here the CDR3 reads CATQGSYNEQFF. In DNA, the CDR3 is TGTGCCACCCAGGGATCCTACAATGAGCAGTTCTTC.

The table lists this clone with many counts. J is TRBJ2-7 and V is TRBV18, with D maybe TRBD2 (5 bases). The germline V gene encodes CDR1 KGHSH and CDR2 LQKENI. The CDR3 is 13 amino acids. Trimming pared 6 bases from V and 1 base from J, leaving 10 bases between. In nucleotides, the CDR3 is TGTGCCAGCTCCGGACTTCTTTCCTACGAGCAGTACTTC. It codes for CASSGLLSYEQYF.

The chain joins TRBV6-1 to TRBJ1-3; TRBD1 matches 8 bases. The CDR3 loop spans 14 amino acids. With 3 bases clipped from V and 5 bases from J, the junction kept 3 bases outside the gene matches. CDR1 and CDR2 from the germline V gene are MNHNS and SASEGT. DNA for the CDR3: TGTGCCAGCAGTGAGGGACAGGCTAGAAACACCATATATTTT. This encodes CASSEGQARNTIYF.

This rearrangement joins TRBV24-1 to TRBJ2-1, with D possibly TRBD1 on 5 matching bases. Germline CDR1 and CDR2: KGHDR and SFDVKD. The V end lost 6 bases, the J end lost 8 bases, and 10 bases lay between the germline ends. This CDR3 is 12 amino acids long. This CDR3 is CATSQGWDEQFF. The CDR3 DNA is TGTGCCACCAGTCAGGGTTGGGATGAGCAGTTCTTC.

This clone came up a few times. The V gene is TRBV12-3 or TRBV12-4, the J gene TRBJ2-3; 12 bases are shared with TRBD2. There are 15 residues in the CDR3. With 6 bases clipped from V and 7 bases from J, the junction kept 8 bases outside the gene matches. The CDR3: CASSPGLAGSYTQYF. CDR3 DNA sequence: TGTGCCAGCAGCCCGGGACTAGCGGGTTCTTATACGCAGTATTTT.

This clone was detected only a few times. The V and J genes are TRBV12-3 or TRBV12-4 and TRBJ1-6; D may be TRBD1 (5 bases). The length of the CDR3 is 13 residues. V shed 6 bases and J shed 8 bases, with 11 bases lying between them. CDR3 DNA: TGTGCCAGCAGCCCCACGGGGGATTCACCCCTCCACTTT. Its translation: CASSPTGDSPLHF.